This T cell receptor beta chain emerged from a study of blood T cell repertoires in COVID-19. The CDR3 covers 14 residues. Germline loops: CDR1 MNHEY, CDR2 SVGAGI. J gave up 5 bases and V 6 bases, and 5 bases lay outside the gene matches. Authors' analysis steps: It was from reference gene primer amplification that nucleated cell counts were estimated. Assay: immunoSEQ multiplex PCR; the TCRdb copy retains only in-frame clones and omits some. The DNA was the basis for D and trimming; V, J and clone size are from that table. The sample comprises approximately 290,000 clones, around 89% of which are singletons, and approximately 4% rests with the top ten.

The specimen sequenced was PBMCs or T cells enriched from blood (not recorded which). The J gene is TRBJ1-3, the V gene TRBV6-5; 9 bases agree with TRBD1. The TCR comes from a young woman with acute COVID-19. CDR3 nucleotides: TGTGCCAGCAGAGATGGGACAGGGAGAAACACCATATATTTT. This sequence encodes CASRDGTGRNTIYF.